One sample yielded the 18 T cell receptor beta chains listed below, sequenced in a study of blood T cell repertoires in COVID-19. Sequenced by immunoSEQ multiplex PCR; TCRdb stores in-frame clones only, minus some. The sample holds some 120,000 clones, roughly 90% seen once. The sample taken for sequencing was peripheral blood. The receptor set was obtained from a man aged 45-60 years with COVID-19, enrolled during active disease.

The CDR3 DNA follows: TGTGCCAGCAGCAAATCAGTGACTAACTATGGCTACACCTTC. This codes for CASSKSVTNYGYTF. The V gene is TRBV6-5, the J gene TRBJ1-2, with no clear D. Germline CDR1 is MNHEY and CDR2 is SVGAGI. The CDR3 sequence is 14 residues long. V was cut by 6 bases and J by 0 bases, with 11 bases left in between.

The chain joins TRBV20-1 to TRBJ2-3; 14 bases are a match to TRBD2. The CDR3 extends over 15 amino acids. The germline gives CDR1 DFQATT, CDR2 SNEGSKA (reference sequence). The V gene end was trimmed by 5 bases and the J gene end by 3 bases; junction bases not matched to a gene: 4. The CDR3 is CSARGLAGGTDTQYF. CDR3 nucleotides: TGCAGTGCTCGTGGACTAGCGGGAGGAACAGATACGCAGTATTTT.

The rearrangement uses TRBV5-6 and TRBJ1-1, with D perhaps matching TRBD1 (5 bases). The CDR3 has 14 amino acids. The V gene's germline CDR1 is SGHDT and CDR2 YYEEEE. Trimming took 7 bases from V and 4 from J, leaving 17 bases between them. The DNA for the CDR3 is TGTGCCAGCGCTCCAGCAGGGCGGGGCACTGAAGCTTTCTTT. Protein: CASAPAGRGTEAFF.

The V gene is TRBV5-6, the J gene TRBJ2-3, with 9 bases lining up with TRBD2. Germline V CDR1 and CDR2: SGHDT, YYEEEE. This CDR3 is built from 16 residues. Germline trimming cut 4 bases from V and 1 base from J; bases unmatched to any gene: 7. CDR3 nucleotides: TGTGCCAGCAGCCCGGCAAGGACTAGCGGCACAGATACGCAGTATTTT. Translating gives CASSPARTSGTDTQYF.

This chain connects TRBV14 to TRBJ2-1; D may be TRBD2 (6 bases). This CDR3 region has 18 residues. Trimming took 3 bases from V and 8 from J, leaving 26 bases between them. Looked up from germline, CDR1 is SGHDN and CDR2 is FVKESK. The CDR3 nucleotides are TGTGCCAGCAGCCATAAAGTGTCGGGAGCCTTATTAAGGGATGAGCAGTTCTTC. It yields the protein CASSHKVSGALLRDEQFF.

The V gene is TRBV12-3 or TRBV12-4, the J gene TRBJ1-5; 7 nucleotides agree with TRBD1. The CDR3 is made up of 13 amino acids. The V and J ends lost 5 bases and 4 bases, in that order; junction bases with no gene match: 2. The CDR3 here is CASSLTGNQPQHF. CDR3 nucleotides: TGTGCCAGCAGTCTGACAGGGAATCAGCCCCAGCATTTT.

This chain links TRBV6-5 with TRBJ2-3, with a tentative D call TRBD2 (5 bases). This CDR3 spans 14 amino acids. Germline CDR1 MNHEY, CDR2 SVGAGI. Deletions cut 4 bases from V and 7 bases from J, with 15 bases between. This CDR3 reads CASSSPSEGNTQYF. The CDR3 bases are TGTGCCAGCAGTTCCCCGTCCGAGGGAAATACGCAGTATTTT.

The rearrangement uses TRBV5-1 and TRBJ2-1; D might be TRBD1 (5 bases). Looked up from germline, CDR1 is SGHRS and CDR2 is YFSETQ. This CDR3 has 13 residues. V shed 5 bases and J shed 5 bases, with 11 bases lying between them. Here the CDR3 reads CASSVGHDNEQFF. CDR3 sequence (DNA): TGCGCCAGCAGTGTTGGACATGACAATGAGCAGTTCTTC.

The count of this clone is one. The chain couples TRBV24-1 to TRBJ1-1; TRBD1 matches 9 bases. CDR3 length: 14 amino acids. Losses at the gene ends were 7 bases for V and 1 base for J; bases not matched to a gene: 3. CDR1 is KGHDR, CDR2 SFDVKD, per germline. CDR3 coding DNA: TGTGCCACCAGCCAGGGACAGGGGAACACTGAAGCTTTCTTT. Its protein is CATSQGQGNTEAFF.

CDR3 bases: TGCGCCAGCAGTGAGTCCGGGGGGGACTATGGCTACACCTTC. Protein: CASSESGGDYGYTF. The rearrangement links TRBV10-1 to TRBJ1-2; D is possibly TRBD1 (5 bases). The CDR3 consists of 14 residues. Per germline, CDR1 WNHNN and CDR2 SYGVQD (reference sequence). The V and J ends lost 0 bases and 3 bases respectively, with 8 bases between them.

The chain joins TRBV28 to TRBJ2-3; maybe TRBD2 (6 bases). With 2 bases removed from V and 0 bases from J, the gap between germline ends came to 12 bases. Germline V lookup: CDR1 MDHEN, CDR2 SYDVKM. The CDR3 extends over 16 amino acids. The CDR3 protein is CASSLTQSGSTDTQYF. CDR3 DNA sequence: TGTGCCAGCAGTTTAACCCAAAGCGGGAGCACAGATACGCAGTATTTT.

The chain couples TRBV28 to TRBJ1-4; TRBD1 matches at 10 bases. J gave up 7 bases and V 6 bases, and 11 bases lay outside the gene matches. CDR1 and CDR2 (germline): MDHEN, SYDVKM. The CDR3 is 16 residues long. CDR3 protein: CASSSGQGFIGEKLFF. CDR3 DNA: TGTGCCAGCAGCTCGGGACAGGGGTTTATCGGTGAAAAACTGTTTTTT.

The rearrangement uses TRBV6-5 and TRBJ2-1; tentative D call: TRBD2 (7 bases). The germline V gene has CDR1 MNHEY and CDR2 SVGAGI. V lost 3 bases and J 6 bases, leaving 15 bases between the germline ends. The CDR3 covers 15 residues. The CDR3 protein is CASSYAGAPFNEQFF. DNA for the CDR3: TGTGCCAGCAGTTATGCGGGGGCTCCCTTCAATGAGCAGTTCTTC.

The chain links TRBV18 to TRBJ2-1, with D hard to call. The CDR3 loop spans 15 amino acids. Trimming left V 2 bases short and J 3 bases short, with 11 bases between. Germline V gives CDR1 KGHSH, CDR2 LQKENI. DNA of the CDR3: TGTGCCAGCTCACCATCGGCGGAGTTCTACAATGAGCAGTTCTTC. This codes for CASSPSAEFYNEQFF.

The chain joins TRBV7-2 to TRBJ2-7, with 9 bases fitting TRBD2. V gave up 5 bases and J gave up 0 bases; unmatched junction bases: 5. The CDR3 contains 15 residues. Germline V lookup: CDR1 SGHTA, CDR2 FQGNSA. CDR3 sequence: CASSRLAGSSYEQYF. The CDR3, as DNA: TGTGCCAGCAGCCGGCTAGCGGGGAGCTCCTACGAGCAGTACTTC.

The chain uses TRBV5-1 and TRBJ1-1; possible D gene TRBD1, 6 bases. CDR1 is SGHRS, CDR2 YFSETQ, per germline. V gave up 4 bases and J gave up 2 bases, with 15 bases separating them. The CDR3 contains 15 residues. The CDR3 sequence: CASSRDTLINTEAFF. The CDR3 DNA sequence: TGCGCCAGCAGCCGGGACACCCTTATTAACACTGAAGCTTTCTTT.

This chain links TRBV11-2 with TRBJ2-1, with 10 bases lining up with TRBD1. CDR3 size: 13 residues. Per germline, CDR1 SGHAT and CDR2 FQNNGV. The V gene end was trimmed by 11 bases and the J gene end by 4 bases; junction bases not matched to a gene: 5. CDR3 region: CAGGQGPYNEQFF. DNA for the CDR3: TGTGCCGGGGGACAGGGGCCTTACAATGAGCAGTTCTTC.

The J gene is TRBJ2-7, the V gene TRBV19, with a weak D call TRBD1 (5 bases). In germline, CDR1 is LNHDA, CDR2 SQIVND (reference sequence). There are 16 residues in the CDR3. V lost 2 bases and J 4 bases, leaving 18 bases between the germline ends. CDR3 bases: TGTGCCAGTAGTATAAAGGGGCCAGGGCCTTCATACGAGCAGTACTTC. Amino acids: CASSIKGPGPSYEQYF. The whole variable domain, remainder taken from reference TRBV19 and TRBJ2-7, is DGGITQSPKYLFRKEGQNVTLSCEQNLNHDAMYWYRQDPGQGLRLIYYSQIVNDFQKGDIAEGYSVSREKKESFPLTVTSAQKNPTAFYLCASSIKGPGPSYEQYFGPGTRLTVT.